What follows are 11 T cell receptor beta chains derived from one specimen sequenced in a study of vaccination and CD4 T cells after COVID-19. Cultured CD4+ T-cell DNA underwent Oncomine TCR Beta short-read sequencing. Each CDR3 protein is one row after TCRdb ran MiXCR on the PCR reads. The table lists about 15,000 distinct CDR3 sequences, about 31% of them singletons. These TCRs' antigens remain unknown. Treatment in this sample: roughly 10-day PBMC culture with coronavirus spike peptide pools or control peptides (ViraFEST assay). The sequenced sample was cultured CD4+ T cells from blood. The receptors derive from a human donor with COVID-19.

The chain links TRBV7-2 to TRBJ2-7, with 7 bases fitting TRBD2. This CDR3 spans 12 amino acids. Trimming at V came to 5 bases and at J to 6 bases, leaving 4 bases not matched to a gene. CDR1 is SGHTA and CDR2 is FQGNSA in the germline V gene. CDR3 region: CASSRPSGEQYF. CDR3 sequence (DNA): TGTGCCAGCAGCCGACCTAGCGGCGAGCAGTACTTC.

V gene TRBV18 combines with J gene TRBJ2-6; TRBD2 matches 8 bases. CDR3 length equals 18 residues. CDR1 KGHSH and CDR2 LQKENI come from the germline V gene. V lost 4 bases to trimming and J lost 0 bases; unmatched junction nucleotides: 8. This chain's CDR3 is CASSLSGGASSGANVLTF. CDR3 nucleotide sequence: TGTGCCAGCTCACTGAGCGGGGGTGCAAGCTCTGGGGCCAACGTCCTGACTTTC.

J is TRBJ1-3 and V is TRBV6-5; 7 bases are a match to TRBD1. V shed 0 bases and J 1 base; nucleotides not matched to a gene: 3. CDR1 and CDR2 (germline): MNHEY, SVGAGI. The CDR3 covers 16 residues. The CDR3 spells CASSYSDRVSGNTIYF. The CDR3 bases are TGTGCCAGCAGTTACTCCGACAGGGTGTCTGGAAACACCATATATTTT.

By its share, this clonotype is medium-sized. This rearrangement joins TRBV28 to TRBJ1-1, with TRBD1 identical over 7 bases. This CDR3 spans 18 amino acids. Germline CDR1 reads MDHEN; CDR2 reads SYDVKM. With V trimmed by 2 bases and J by 8 bases, 20 bases remained unmatched. The DNA of the CDR3 is TGTGCCAGCAGTTTAATGGCCACCTCGACAGGGTACTCCCCCGAAGCTTTCTTT. It translates to CASSLMATSTGYSPEAFF.

This clonotype has a handful of counts. The V and J genes are TRBV19 and TRBJ1-5; D may be TRBD1 (5 bases). The germline V gene has CDR1 LNHDA and CDR2 SQIVND (reference sequence). The V end lost 5 bases, the J end lost 6 bases, and 11 bases lay between the germline ends. The CDR3 sequence is 13 residues long. CDR3 region: CASSLQRGQPQHF. The CDR3 nucleotides read TGTGCCAGTAGTTTGCAGAGGGGTCAGCCCCAGCATTTT. The complete variable domain, with remaining parts taken from reference TRBV19 and TRBJ1-5, reads DGGITQSPKYLFRKEGQNVTLSCEQNLNHDAMYWYRQDPGQGLRLIYYSQIVNDFQKGDIAEGYSVSREKKESFPLTVTSAQKNPTAFYLCASSLQRGQPQHFGDGTRLSIL.

The chain links TRBV12-3 or TRBV12-4 to TRBJ1-1; the D gene is possibly TRBD1 (5 bases). V was clipped by 5 bases and J by 7 bases, with 14 bases between them. This CDR3 is 13 amino acids long. CDR3 DNA sequence: TGTGCCAGCAGTACATTAACCGGGGGTGAAGCTTTCTTT. It is translated as CASSTLTGGEAFF.

This clonotype was detected only a few times. The rearrangement joins TRBV11-3 to TRBJ1-5, with D uncertain. Trimming cost V 8 bases and J 5 bases, with 10 bases left between them. The germline V gene encodes CDR1 SGHNT and CDR2 YENEEA. This CDR3 is built from 12 residues. CDR3 coding DNA: TGTGCCAGCCGATCGTCACATCAGCCCCAGCATTTT. Protein sequence: CASRSSHQPQHF.

The rearrangement links TRBV7-2 to TRBJ2-7, with TRBD2 matching 9 bases. CDR1 and CDR2 from the germline V gene are SGHTA and FQGNSA. Trimming cost V 4 bases and J 4 bases; bases outside gene matches: 5. The CDR3 runs to 14 residues. CDR3 bases: TGTGCCAGCAGCTCTCAAGCGGGGGGTTACGAGCAGTACTTC. Its translation: CASSSQAGGYEQYF.

This clonotype was seen more than once but under ten times. In DNA form, the CDR3 reads TGCAGTGCTAGACTAGCGGGGGGGGCGGCAGATACGCAGTATTTT. It codes for CSARLAGGAADTQYF. The V and J genes are TRBV20-1 and TRBJ2-3, with 12 nucleotides matching TRBD2. This CDR3 is built from 15 residues. Unmatched junction bases numbered 4, after V lost 2 bases and J lost 4 bases. The germline CDR1 and CDR2 sequences are DFQATT and SNEGSKA (reference sequence).

The V gene is TRBV7-2, the J gene TRBJ1-1, with TRBD1 as a possible D gene (6 bases). Germline CDR1 SGHTA, CDR2 FQGNSA. The V and J ends lost 1 base and 5 bases respectively, with 8 bases between them. This CDR3 has 13 amino acids. In DNA form, the CDR3 reads TGTGCCAGCAGCTTAGTAAGGGGGACTGAAGCTTTCTTT. Translated: CASSLVRGTEAFF.

The J gene is TRBJ1-5, the V gene TRBV19; D may be TRBD1 (5 bases). Germline V gives CDR1 LNHDA, CDR2 SQIVND (reference sequence). With 7 bases removed from V and 3 bases from J, the gap between germline ends came to 16 bases. This CDR3 has 15 residues. The CDR3, as DNA: TGTGCCAGTACCCACCGGGACGGTTACAATCAGCCCCAGCATTTT. Amino acid sequence: CASTHRDGYNQPQHF.